A single TCR beta chain is shown here with its context. The germline gives CDR1 GTSNPN, CDR2 SVGIG (reference sequence). V dropped 3 bases and J dropped 7 bases, with 12 bases sitting between them. The CDR3 length is 12 residues. The sample comes from a study of blood T cell repertoires in COVID-19. Study background: The United States, Italy and Spain supplied acute and convalescent COVID-19 samples.

Data came from immunoSEQ multiplex PCR; TCRdb stores just in-frame clones and leaves some out. This sample has about 210,000 clones, with around nine tenths found just once. This chain links TRBV30 with TRBJ2-5, with a possible D match to TRBD1 (5 bases). Sequencing was performed on peripheral blood. The TCR originated in a middle-aged woman with acute or convalescent COVID-19. The CDR3 nucleotides read TGTGCCTGGAGGACAGCCCAGTGGACCCAGTACTTC. This codes for CAWRTAQWTQYF.